What follows is one T cell receptor beta chain and its context. Antigen unknown. TCRdb processed the reads anew with MiXCR; each CDR3 protein has one entry. This table holds about 680,000 distinct CDR3 sequences, roughly a quarter found once. The sample is drawn from a study of T cell repertoires in cytomegalovirus infection. Study conclusions and caveats: The study identified carriers of CMV plus the relevant HLA from cumulative public TCR beta family frequency.

The CDR3 length is 15 residues. CDR1 and CDR2 (germline): SNHLY, FYNNEI. After removal of 4 bases from V and 3 bases from J, the junction contained 6 bases not matched to a gene. This TCR was recovered from a human donor in good health (CMV status not recorded). Some clones in this sample may be carry-over from other donors' samples. The chain links TRBV2 to TRBJ1-5, with 7 bases that match TRBD1. Material for sequencing was CD8+ T cells from PBMCs. The CDR3 spells CASSVGTEPNQPQHF. CDR3 DNA: TGTGCCAGCAGTGTAGGGACAGAGCCCAATCAGCCCCAGCATTTT.